This entry lists 26 T cell receptor beta chains sequenced from one sample in a study of T cells in localized non-small cell lung cancer. TCRdb's table, derived via immunoSEQ multiplex PCR, lists solely in-frame clones and lacks some. The data contain some 78,000 clones, 84% of them singletons. The input for sequencing was peripheral blood, taken before any cancer treatment. All receptors come from a man between 40 and 75 years old with stage I lung adenocarcinoma.

The rearrangement links TRBV6-1 to TRBJ2-2; 11 bases match TRBD2. Germline V lookup: CDR1 MNHNS, CDR2 SASEGT. The junction had 4 bases not matched to a gene; V was cut back by 4 bases and J by 3 bases. The CDR3 runs 16 residues. CDR3 protein: CASSVLAGGDTGELFF. The DNA for the CDR3 is TGTGCCAGCAGTGTCCTAGCGGGAGGTGACACCGGGGAGCTGTTTTTT.

The V gene is TRBV28, the J gene TRBJ2-7; D remains ambiguous. CDR3 length: 11 amino acids. V was cut by 4 bases and J by 5 bases, with 6 bases left in between. CDR1 and CDR2 from the germline V gene are MDHEN and SYDVKM. The CDR3 loop is CASSYMHEQYF. Here the CDR3 DNA reads TGTGCCAGCAGTTATATGCACGAGCAGTACTTC.

In DNA, the CDR3 is TGTGCCAGCAGTTTAACTAGCGGGTACACCGGGGAGCTGTTTTTT. It is translated as CASSLTSGYTGELFF. This rearrangement joins TRBV27 to TRBJ2-2, with 9 bases fitting TRBD2. The CDR3 runs to 15 residues. Germline CDR1 and CDR2: MNHEY and SMNVEV (reference sequence). The junction had 1 base not matched to a gene; V was cut back by 2 bases and J by 3 bases.

V usage is TRBV6-1 and J usage is TRBJ1-1; no firm D call. V was shortened by 10 bases and J by 3 bases, with 15 bases between the two germline ends. CDR1 and CDR2 from the germline V gene are MNHNS and SASEGT. The CDR3 has 13 amino acids. The CDR3 reads CAIALRPDTEAFF. The CDR3 DNA is TGTGCCATCGCCCTTCGTCCTGACACTGAAGCTTTCTTT.

The chain is built from TRBV28 and TRBJ1-1; 7 nucleotides align to TRBD1. This CDR3 has 14 residues. Per germline, CDR1 MDHEN and CDR2 SYDVKM. The J segment lost 0 bases and the V segment lost 6 bases, leaving 4 bases of the junction unmatched. The CDR3 nucleotides are TGTGCCAGCAGCCTACAGGGGTTGAACACTGAAGCTTTCTTT. Amino acids: CASSLQGLNTEAFF.

The chain joins TRBV19 to TRBJ2-6; no clear D gene. Trimming shortened V by 3 bases and J by 0 bases, and 6 bases separated the two germline ends. The CDR3 has 15 amino acids. Per the germline V gene, CDR1 is LNHDA and CDR2 is SQIVND (reference sequence). CDR3 loop: CASSIRYSGANVLTF. Written as DNA, the CDR3 is TGTGCCAGTAGTATCCGATACTCTGGGGCCAACGTCCTGACTTTC.

V usage is TRBV2 and J usage is TRBJ2-2; tentatively, D is TRBD1 (5 bases). The V gene's germline CDR1 is SNHLY and CDR2 FYNNEI. Trimming left V 4 bases short and J 1 base short, with 7 bases between. This CDR3 is 14 amino acids long. The CDR3 region is CASSGQKNTGELFF. The CDR3 DNA is TGTGCCAGCAGTGGACAGAAGAACACCGGGGAGCTGTTTTTT.

The chain carries TRBV28 and TRBJ1-5; TRBD1 agrees at 11 bases. The V and J ends lost 4 bases and 7 bases, in that order; junction bases with no gene match: 6. CDR1 is MDHEN and CDR2 is SYDVKM in the germline V gene. The CDR3 length is 15 residues. The CDR3 nucleotides are TGTGCCAGCAGTTCTTCCGGGACAGGGGGGCAGCCCCAGCATTTT. This codes for CASSSSGTGGQPQHF.

The chain recombines TRBV10-1 with TRBJ1-5; D is perhaps TRBD1 (5 bases). V was shortened by 7 bases and J by 8 bases, with 24 bases between the two germline ends. The V gene's germline CDR1 is WNHNN and CDR2 SYGVQD (reference sequence). The CDR3 totals 16 residues. CDR3 amino acids: CASTICPTGGLEPQHF. As DNA, the CDR3 is TGCGCCAGCACAATATGCCCCACAGGCGGCTTGGAGCCCCAGCATTTT.

The rearrangement links TRBV19 to TRBJ2-3; 12 bases fit TRBD1. This CDR3 has 19 residues. Germline CDR1 is LNHDA and CDR2 is SQIVND (reference sequence). J gave up 4 bases and V 0 bases, and 11 bases lay outside the gene matches. For the CDR3, the DNA is TGTGCCAGTAGTATAGAACTATCTCGAGGGACAGGGGGCGCAGATACGCAGTATTTT. Its protein product is CASSIELSRGTGGADTQYF.

The chain has TRBV25-1 and TRBJ2-3; a weak D match, TRBD1 (6 bases). This CDR3 comprises 18 residues. Germline loops: CDR1 MGHDK, CDR2 SYGVNS. Trimming took 3 bases from V and 3 from J, leaving 22 bases between them. The CDR3 here is CASSDPGFAITGTDTQYF. CDR3 nucleotide sequence: TGTGCCAGCAGTGACCCGGGGTTTGCTATAACAGGGACAGATACGCAGTATTTT.

This clone has a single count. The CDR3 loop reads CASSLGTGSLQTQYF. CDR3 coding DNA: TGCGCCAGCAGCTTGGGGACGGGTTCGTTACAGACCCAGTACTTC. V gene TRBV5-1 combines with J gene TRBJ2-5; the D is unclear. Germline CDR1 is SGHRS and CDR2 is YFSETQ. This CDR3 spans 15 amino acids. Trimming took 0 bases from V and 6 from J, leaving 15 bases between them.

CDR3 bases: TGTGCCAGCAGTAGAGCCGGGACAGGGATCGGCACCGGGGAGCTGTTTTTT. Translated: CASSRAGTGIGTGELFF. The chain joins TRBV27 to TRBJ2-2; 9 positions match TRBD1. Looked up from germline, CDR1 is MNHEY and CDR2 is SMNVEV (reference sequence). V lost 5 bases and J lost 4; bases outside the gene matches: 11. This CDR3 has 17 residues.

The chain combines TRBV30 with TRBJ1-1; tentatively, D is TRBD1 (5 bases). CDR3 size: 18 residues. With 3 bases removed from V and 2 bases from J, the gap between germline ends came to 25 bases. Germline CDR1 is GTSNPN and CDR2 is SVGIG (reference sequence). The CDR3 sequence: CAWSFKEGARAFNTEAFF. In nucleotides, the CDR3 is TGTGCCTGGAGCTTCAAGGAAGGGGCGCGGGCCTTCAACACTGAAGCTTTCTTT.

This chain joins TRBV27 and TRBJ1-1; 10 positions agree with TRBD1. The CDR3 has 15 residues. Germline CDR1 is MNHEY and CDR2 is SMNVEV (reference sequence). Unmatched junction bases numbered 12, after V lost 4 bases and J lost 10 bases. In DNA form, the CDR3 reads TGTGCCAGCAGTTCGTGGGACAGGGGAGGTCGGAGAGCTTTCTTT. This gives the protein CASSSWDRGGRRAFF.

This clone was recorded only once. This chain connects TRBV29-1 to TRBJ1-5, with a tentative D call TRBD1 (5 bases). In germline, CDR1 is SQVTM, CDR2 ANQGSEA. With 6 bases removed from V and 4 bases from J, the gap between germline ends came to 31 bases. The CDR3 is 19 residues long. CDR3 sequence: CSVSSVSRLGWDSNQPQHF. As DNA, the CDR3 is TGCAGCGTGTCGTCCGTAAGCCGGCTGGGCTGGGACTCGAATCAGCCCCAGCATTTT.

The DNA for the CDR3 is TGTGCCAGCAGCGTAGACAGGGCCGGTATCGGGGAGCTGTTTTTT. Translating it yields CASSVDRAGIGELFF. The chain links TRBV9 to TRBJ2-2; a weak D match, TRBD1 (6 bases). V shed 0 bases and J shed 7 bases, with 13 bases lying between them. CDR1 SGDLS and CDR2 YYNGEE come from the germline V gene. The CDR3 is 15 residues long.

This chain uses TRBV10-3 with TRBJ1-5, with 8 bases identical to TRBD1. The junction had 4 bases not matched to a gene; V was cut back by 5 bases and J by 4 bases. The CDR3 extends over 14 amino acids. Germline V lookup: CDR1 ENHRY, CDR2 SYGVKD. Here the CDR3 DNA reads TGTGCCATCAGTCGGACAGGGCGGAATCAGCCCCAGCATTTT. Protein sequence: CAISRTGRNQPQHF.

V and J are TRBV29-1 and TRBJ1-2; a possible D gene is TRBD1 (6 bases). From germline, CDR1 is SQVTM and CDR2 ANQGSEA. The ends were cut back, 3 bases at V and 8 bases at J, with 10 bases in the middle. The CDR3 has 11 amino acids. DNA of the CDR3: TGCAGCGTTGATGTTGGACAGGGCTACACCTTC. Translation gives CSVDVGQGYTF.

There are a few counts of this clone. The genes are TRBV6-1 and TRBJ1-2; 8 bases are shared with TRBD1. Germline CDR1 MNHNS, CDR2 SASEGT. The CDR3 consists of 14 residues. The V and J ends lost 0 bases and 5 bases, in that order; junction bases with no gene match: 2. CDR3 nucleotides: TGTGCCAGCAGTGAAGCGAGGACAGGGTATGGCTACACCTTC. Residues: CASSEARTGYGYTF.

This chain joins TRBV19 and TRBJ1-2; 7 nucleotides match TRBD1. Germline assignment: CDR1 LNHDA and CDR2 SQIVND (reference sequence). CDR3 length: 14 amino acids. Trimming at V came to 3 bases and at J to 6 bases, leaving 7 bases not matched to a gene. The CDR3 nucleotides read TGTGCCAGTAGTATTTCTTGGACAGGTCATGGCTACACCTTC. Translation: CASSISWTGHGYTF.

The chain couples TRBV7-2 to TRBJ2-3; no definite D call. V dropped 2 bases and J dropped 3 bases, with 9 bases sitting between them. This CDR3 is built from 14 residues. CDR1 SGHTA and CDR2 FQGNSA come from the germline V gene. In DNA form, the CDR3 reads TGTGCCAGCAGCTTATACCGGAGAACAGATACGCAGTATTTT. Protein sequence: CASSLYRRTDTQYF.

This chain uses TRBV11-3 with TRBJ1-1; no definite D call. CDR1 is SGHNT and CDR2 is YENEEA in the germline V gene. Trimming shortened V by 5 bases and J by 5 bases, and 12 bases separated the two germline ends. This CDR3 region has 13 residues. The chain's CDR3 is CASSPTGGTEAFF. The CDR3 DNA follows: TGTGCCAGCAGCCCCACGGGAGGGACTGAAGCTTTCTTT.

The chain carries TRBV7-7 and TRBJ2-5; possibly TRBD1 for D (5 bases). The CDR3 is 12 amino acids. Germline assignment: CDR1 SSHAT and CDR2 FNYEAQ (reference sequence). Trimming cost V 3 bases and J 5 bases, with 7 bases left between them. The CDR3 loop is CASSFKGETQYF. Here the CDR3 DNA reads TGTGCCAGCAGCTTTAAGGGGGAGACCCAGTACTTC.

V is TRBV4-3 and J is TRBJ2-7, with D unresolved. Germline V CDR1 and CDR2: LGHNA, YSLEER. V was cut by 1 base and J by 9 bases, with 13 bases left in between. The CDR3 loop spans 13 amino acids. CDR3: CASSQARQDAQYF. CDR3 DNA sequence: TGCGCCAGCAGCCAAGCAAGACAAGACGCGCAGTACTTC.

In this sample, this clone turned up once. The gene calls are TRBV6-5 and TRBJ2-1; no firm D call. The ends were cut back, 4 bases at V and 3 bases at J, with 4 bases in the middle. Germline-derived CDR1 and CDR2 are MNHEY and SVGAGI. The CDR3 runs to 12 residues. The CDR3, as DNA: TGTGCCAGCAGTTCGCTCTACAATGAGCAGTTCTTC. Its translation is CASSSLYNEQFF.